These T cell receptor beta chains were read from a single sample in a study of post-analysis software for immune sequencing data. TCRdb processed the PCR reads anew with MiXCR; each CDR3 protein has one entry. The sample yields around 440,000 distinct CDR3 sequences, roughly 45% seen once. Sequenced input: blood. The receptors were sampled from a girl aged 5 to 17 with multiple sclerosis. CDR3s include the opening cysteine and the closing phenylalanine or tryptophan. The D gene is left open where the match is weak. Clone size, where shown, is once, few, many, or a class for clones that have expanded.

clone_size j_call d_call cdr3_length v_call cdr3_aa cdr3_nt
NA TRBJ2-1 TRBD2 13 TRBV4-2 CASALAGANEQFF TGTGCCAGCGCGCTAGCGGGAGCCAATGAGCAGTTCTTC
once TRBJ2-1 TRBD2 17 TRBV20-1 CSAKPSTSGRLSNEQFF TGCAGTGCAAAGCCATCGACTAGCGGGAGACTGTCCAATGAGCAGTTCTTC
NA TRBJ2-1 TRBD2 19 TRBV4-3 CASSQDRNSGRASYNEQFF TGCGCCAGCAGCCAAGATCGAAATAGCGGGAGAGCGTCCTACAATGAGCAGTTCTTC
NA TRBJ2-7 NA 15 TRBV19 CASSILWESSYEQYF TGTGCCAGTAGTATTCTGTGGGAGAGCTCCTACGAGCAGTACTTC
NA TRBJ1-2 NA 14 TRBV28 CASSFRDSTYGYTF TGTGCCAGCAGTTTTCGGGACTCCACCTATGGCTACACCTTC
NA TRBJ2-5 NA 13 TRBV27 CASSPQYQETQYF TGTGCCAGCAGTCCCCAGTACCAAGAGACCCAGTACTTC
NA TRBJ1-2 NA 15 TRBV3-1 CASSQVLGRDYGYTF TGTGCCAGCAGCCAAGTGCTAGGGCGCGACTATGGCTACACCTTC
NA TRBJ2-7 TRBD1 15 TRBV7-2 CASSLMGQGGGEQYF TGTGCCAGCAGCTTAATGGGACAGGGAGGAGGCGAGCAGTACTTC
NA TRBJ1-4 NA 13 TRBV29-1 CSARRELNEKLFF TGCAGCGCCCGCAGAGAGTTAAATGAAAAACTGTTTTTT
NA TRBJ2-5 TRBD2 16 TRBV13 CASSSRLAGGQETQYF TGTGCCAGCAGCTCGAGACTAGCGGGAGGCCAAGAGACCCAGTACTTC
NA TRBJ1-2 NA 12 TRBV3-1 CASTRAGYGYTF TGTGCCAGCACGAGGGCAGGGTATGGCTACACCTTC
few TRBJ2-1 TRBD2 20 TRBV11-2 CASSLTFFNSGRAGSYEQFF TGTGCCAGCAGCTTAACATTTTTTAATAGCGGGAGGGCCGGCTCATATGAGCAGTTCTTC
NA TRBJ1-1 TRBD1 15 TRBV4-1 CASSHERAGGTEAFF TGCGCCAGCAGCCACGAGAGGGCAGGGGGCACTGAAGCTTTCTTT
NA TRBJ2-4 NA 15 TRBV7-8 CASSTGEGAKNIQYF TGTGCCAGCAGCACAGGGGAGGGAGCCAAAAACATTCAGTACTTC
NA TRBJ1-5 NA 14 TRBV2 CASSELRINQPQHF TGTGCCAGCAGTGAATTGCGGATCAATCAGCCCCAGCATTTT
few TRBJ2-1 NA 17 TRBV5-5 CASSRQGRGSSYNEQFF TGTGCCAGCAGCCGACAAGGGCGGGGTAGCTCCTACAATGAGCAGTTCTTC
NA TRBJ1-1 NA 15 TRBV10-3 CAISESGGDGTEAFF TGTGCCATCAGTGAGTCGGGGGGGGATGGCACTGAAGCTTTCTTT
NA TRBJ2-5 NA 14 TRBV14 CASSTKGAQETQYF TGTGCCAGCAGCACAAAGGGAGCCCAAGAGACCCAGTACTTC
NA TRBJ2-1 NA 16 TRBV3-1 CASSQGGSWSSNEQFF TGTGCCAGCAGCCAAGGAGGGAGTTGGTCGTCGAATGAGCAGTTCTTC
NA TRBJ2-2 NA 16 TRBV11-2 CASSIGTSFPGGELFF TGTGCCAGCAGCATCGGGACTTCTTTTCCAGGCGGGGAGCTGTTTTTT
NA TRBJ2-1 NA 15 TRBV7-2 CASSRSTGNYNEQFF TGTGCCAGCAGCCGAAGCACAGGAAACTACAATGAGCAGTTCTTC
NA TRBJ1-2 NA 12 TRBV12-3/TRBV12-4 CASRDRKGGYTF TGTGCCAGCAGGGACCGAAAGGGCGGCTACACCTTC
NA TRBJ1-1 NA 14 TRBV20-1 CSAKSWGMRTEAFF TGCAGTGCCAAATCATGGGGGATGAGGACTGAAGCTTTCTTT
many TRBJ2-1 NA 13 TRBV27 CASSLEGLNEQFF TGCGCCAGCAGCTTGGAGGGGTTAAATGAGCAGTTCTTC
NA TRBJ1-6 NA 15 TRBV7-2 CASSLGATNNSPLHF TGTGCCAGCAGCTTAGGAGCCACGAATAATTCACCCCTCCACTTT
NA TRBJ2-7 NA 16 TRBV6-1 CASSPQTLTAPYERYF TGTGCCAGCAGTCCCCAGACTTTGACGGCGCCCTACGAGCGGTACTTC
once TRBJ1-1 TRBD1 12 TRBV12-3/TRBV12-4 CASSSGGPEAFF TGTGCCAGCAGCTCAGGGGGCCCCGAAGCTTTCTTT
NA TRBJ2-7 TRBD2 18 TRBV2 CASSERGGGEGNSYEQYF TGTGCCAGCAGTGAGAGAGGCGGGGGGGAGGGAAACTCCTACGAGCAGTACTTC
NA TRBJ1-2 NA 16 TRBV28 CASSSGPGVISYGYTF TGTGCCAGCAGTTCGGGACCGGGGGTTATTAGCTATGGCTACACCTTC
NA TRBJ1-4 NA 14 TRBV4-2 CASSQGDDDEKLFF TGTGCCAGCAGCCAAGGGGATGACGATGAAAAACTGTTTTTT
few TRBJ2-3 NA 17 TRBV20-1 CSARDSHARESTDTQYF TGCAGTGCTAGAGACTCCCATGCGCGAGAGAGCACAGATACGCAGTATTTT
few TRBJ2-1 NA 13 TRBV12-3/TRBV12-4 CASTIYRGNEQFF TGTGCCAGCACCATTTATAGGGGGAATGAGCAGTTCTTC
NA TRBJ2-1 TRBD2 19 TRBV20-1 CSARPTGTSGRRRHNEQFF TGCAGTGCTAGACCGACCGGGACTAGCGGGAGAAGGAGGCACAATGAGCAGTTCTTC
few TRBJ1-1 NA 13 TRBV4-3 CASSTGLNTEAFF TGCGCCAGCAGCACCGGGTTGAACACTGAAGCTTTCTTT
NA TRBJ2-1 TRBD2 17 TRBV6-2/TRBV6-3 CASSPSPSAGGYNEQFF TGTGCCAGCAGCCCTTCCCCTTCAGCGGGAGGTTACAATGAGCAGTTCTTC
NA TRBJ2-7 TRBD1 15 TRBV27 CASSLSGTGEYEQYF TGTGCCAGCAGTTTATCCGGGACAGGTGAATACGAGCAGTACTTC
NA TRBJ2-1 TRBD2 14 TRBV9 CASSLAGERNEQFF TGTGCCAGCAGCCTAGCGGGAGAGAGGAATGAGCAGTTCTTC
NA TRBJ2-1 NA 16 TRBV9 CASSVGGSEWNYGQFF TGTGCCAGCAGCGTAGGTGGCAGCGAATGGAACTATGGGCAGTTCTTC
few TRBJ2-7 NA 12 TRBV20-1 CSLGSPTYEQYF TGCAGTTTAGGGTCCCCGACCTACGAGCAGTACTTC
NA TRBJ1-4 TRBD1 14 TRBV20-1 CSVSGQVENEKLFF TGCAGTGTCAGTGGACAGGTGGAAAATGAAAAACTGTTTTTT
NA TRBJ2-3 TRBD2 14 TRBV20-1 CSAATSGTADTQYF TGCAGTGCTGCGACTAGCGGGACAGCAGATACGCAGTATTTT
few TRBJ2-7 NA 15 TRBV4-2 CASSQEYGRPYEQYF TGTGCCAGCAGCCAAGAATACGGCAGGCCCTACGAGCAGTACTTC
NA TRBJ2-5 NA 12 TRBV20-1 CSGGARQETQYF TGCAGTGGGGGAGCAAGGCAAGAGACCCAGTACTTC
few TRBJ2-5 NA 17 TRBV4-1 CASSRSWTEPTQETQYF TGCGCCAGCAGCCGAAGCTGGACTGAGCCAACTCAAGAGACCCAGTACTTC
few TRBJ1-2 NA 18 TRBV28 CASRSLRWDEGRDYGYTF TGTGCCAGCAGGTCCCTCCGTTGGGATGAGGGCCGGGACTATGGCTACACCTTC
NA TRBJ2-7 TRBD1 18 TRBV28 CASSSQNRGPRGINEQYF TGTGCCAGCAGCTCCCAAAACAGGGGGCCCCGCGGTATCAACGAGCAGTACTTC
NA TRBJ2-3 NA 20 TRBV9 CASSLIMSPPDGTALNTQYF TGTGCCAGCAGCCTCATTATGTCTCCGCCTGATGGTACGGCGCTAAATACGCAGTATTTT
NA TRBJ2-5 TRBD1 15 TRBV7-9 CVSSIGDRIQETQYF TGTGTCAGCAGCATCGGGGACAGAATACAAGAGACCCAGTACTTC
NA TRBJ2-1 NA 15 TRBV20-1 CSARGRGSSYNEQFF TGCAGTGCTAGGGGCCGGGGGAGCTCCTACAATGAGCAGTTCTTC
NA TRBJ1-2 TRBD1 16 TRBV6-6 CASSYSWTGALGGYTF TGTGCCAGCAGTTACTCATGGACAGGGGCGCTTGGTGGCTACACCTTC
NA TRBJ1-2 NA 16 TRBV29-1 CSVEDGGIEFVDGYTF TGCAGCGTTGAAGATGGAGGGATAGAATTTGTGGATGGCTACACCTTC
few TRBJ2-7 NA 12 TRBV4-1 CASMGRTYEQYF TGCGCCAGCATGGGCAGGACCTACGAGCAGTACTTC
NA TRBJ2-3 TRBD1 15 TRBV18 CASSRRDRRTDTQYF TGTGCCAGTTCCCGCCGGGACAGACGCACAGATACGCAGTATTTT